Shown below are 15 T cell receptor beta chains from a single sample sequenced in a study of T-cell memory formation after mild COVID-19. MiXCR, run by TCRdb on the 5' RACE reads, gives a single entry per CDR3 protein. This sample has approximately 580,000 distinct CDR3 sequences, with roughly 20% found just once. The specimen sequenced was PBMCs or a T cell subset sorted from them (not recorded which). These receptor sequences come from an adult woman who had mild COVID-19 (a few samples of this study predate the infection). Cell type and time point are not known.

The V call is TRBV4-1, the J call TRBJ2-2, with D perhaps TRBD2 (6 bases). The ends were cut back, 0 bases at V and 5 bases at J, with 10 bases in the middle. The length of the CDR3 is 15 residues. Per germline, CDR1 MGHRA and CDR2 YSYEKL. The CDR3 sequence: CASSQDIGGTGELFF. Written as DNA, the CDR3 is TGCGCCAGCAGCCAAGATATCGGAGGGACCGGGGAGCTGTTTTTT.

This clonotype was counted a few times. This chain uses TRBV7-2 with TRBJ1-1; 7 bases agree with TRBD1. CDR1 and CDR2 (germline): SGHTA, FQGNSA. CDR3 length equals 14 residues. Trimming cost V 5 bases and J 1 base; bases outside gene matches: 4. The CDR3 bases are TGTGCCAGCAGCGTGGGACAGAAGAACACTGAAGCTTTCTTT. Translated, it gives CASSVGQKNTEAFF. Variable domain in full (rest from reference TRBV7-2 and TRBJ1-1): GAGVSQSPSNKVTEKGKDVELRCDPISGHTALYWYRQSLGQGLEFLIYFQGNSAPDKSGLPSDRFSAERTGGSVSTLTIQRTQQEDSAVYLCASSVGQKNTEAFFGQGTRLTVV.

The gene calls are TRBV2 and TRBJ2-1; 9 bases are shared with TRBD2. Germline trimming cut 7 bases from V and 4 bases from J; bases unmatched to any gene: 11. Germline V lookup: CDR1 SNHLY, CDR2 FYNNEI. This CDR3 contains 16 residues. CDR3 protein: CASKTLASGVYNEQFF. CDR3 bases: TGTGCCAGCAAAACGCTGGCTAGCGGGGTATACAATGAGCAGTTCTTC.

This clonotype was detected only a few times. The J gene is TRBJ1-4, the V gene TRBV7-2; the D gene is possibly TRBD1 (5 bases). CDR3 length: 14 amino acids. Germline CDR1 and CDR2: SGHTA and FQGNSA. Trimming stripped 4 bases from V and 6 bases from J, with 12 bases between. The CDR3: CASSWGRRDEKLFF. CDR3 bases: TGTGCCAGCAGCTGGGGACGGCGAGATGAAAAACTGTTTTTT.

In its sample, this clonotype was seen a few times. The V call is TRBV24-1, the J call TRBJ2-5; 8 nucleotides align to TRBD1. V lost 2 bases to trimming and J lost 1 base; unmatched junction nucleotides: 5. CDR1 KGHDR and CDR2 SFDVKD come from the germline V gene. This CDR3 is 16 amino acids long. CDR3 sequence: CATSDWTGSLQETQYF. The CDR3 DNA sequence: TGTGCCACCAGTGATTGGACAGGGTCCCTCCAAGAGACCCAGTACTTC.

In the case of this clonotype: Its ends do not fully match the called genes, so a read error is possible. The CDR3 sequence is CASSRERGAEVFF. In DNA form, the CDR3 reads TGTGCCAGCAGCCGAGAGAGGGGGGCTGAAGTTTTCTTT. J is TRBJ1-1 and V is TRBV7-6; D might be TRBD1 (6 bases). CDR1 is SGHVS and CDR2 is FNYEAQ in the germline V gene. This CDR3 is built from 13 residues.

This chain connects TRBV3-1 to TRBJ2-5; 7 bases are shared with TRBD2. The CDR3 has 15 residues. With V trimmed by 8 bases and J by 5 bases, 14 bases remained unmatched. Germline V lookup: CDR1 LGHDT, CDR2 YNNKEL (reference sequence). In nucleotides, the CDR3 is TGTGCCAGCTTCCCCCGGGGGGTCAGTGGTGAGACCCAGTACTTC. This encodes CASFPRGVSGETQYF.

The table lists this clonotype with a few counts. This chain connects TRBV7-8 to TRBJ2-4; D is ambiguous. Germline V gene lookup returns CDR1 SGHVS and CDR2 FQNEAQ. The ends were cut back, 2 bases at V and 4 bases at J, with 9 bases in the middle. The CDR3 runs 14 residues. CDR3 nucleotides: TGTGCCAGCAGCTTATCCGGACCGAAAAACATTCAGTACTTC. Its translation is CASSLSGPKNIQYF.

This clonotype was picked up a small number of times. The chain couples TRBV28 to TRBJ2-1; the D is unclear. This CDR3 region has 15 residues. CDR1 is MDHEN, CDR2 SYDVKM, per germline. V was cut by 1 base and J by 4 bases, with 11 bases left in between. The CDR3 region is CASSLSLPGYNEQFF. DNA for the CDR3: TGTGCCAGCAGTTTATCCCTCCCCGGTTACAATGAGCAGTTCTTC.

This rearrangement joins TRBV9 to TRBJ2-5; D may be TRBD2 (6 bases). Germline-derived CDR1 and CDR2 are SGDLS and YYNGEE. Between the trimmed V and J ends, which lost 0 bases and 9 bases, there was a span of 15 bases. CDR3 length: 14 residues. The CDR3 loop is CASSVAPLRGAQYF. CDR3 sequence (DNA): TGTGCCAGCAGCGTAGCCCCACTACGCGGGGCCCAGTACTTC.

V gene TRBV6-5 combines with J gene TRBJ1-2, with TRBD1 as a possible D gene (6 bases). The length of the CDR3 is 16 residues. Germline V gives CDR1 MNHEY, CDR2 SVGAGI. V was clipped by 5 bases and J by 4 bases, with 20 bases between them. DNA of the CDR3: TGTGCCAGCAGTAATCCGCGACAGGACCGGAGCTATGGCTACACCTTC. Its translation: CASSNPRQDRSYGYTF.

This rearrangement joins TRBV7-9 to TRBJ1-2, with D possibly matching TRBD1 (6 bases). The CDR3 contains 17 residues. Trimming shortened V by 5 bases and J by 0 bases, and 19 bases separated the two germline ends. Germline V CDR1 and CDR2: SEHNR, FQNEAQ (reference sequence). The DNA for the CDR3 is TGTGCCAGCAGCCAGGGGCAGGGGAAATTCCCTAACTATGGCTACACCTTC. Residues: CASSQGQGKFPNYGYTF.

This clonotype has more than one count but fewer than ten. Here the CDR3 reads CASSLGALLQFSGQYF. CDR3 DNA: TGTGCCAGCAGCTTAGGTGCTCTTCTTCAATTCAGTGGGCAGTACTTC. The rearrangement uses TRBV7-8 and TRBJ2-7; D is undetermined. Germline CDR1 is SGHVS and CDR2 is FQNEAQ. The V end was cut by 1 base, the J end by 9 bases, with 22 bases between. The CDR3 spans 16 residues.

The chain carries TRBV7-2 and TRBJ2-1; 7 bases line up with TRBD2. With 3 bases clipped from V and 11 bases from J, the junction kept 7 bases outside the gene matches. CDR3 size: 13 residues. The germline V gene encodes CDR1 SGHTA and CDR2 FQGNSA. CDR3 residues: CASSLASSGQQFF. CDR3 DNA sequence: TGTGCCAGCAGCTTGGCCTCTAGCGGTCAGCAGTTCTTC.

The V call is TRBV12-3 or TRBV12-4, the J call TRBJ2-3; D is uncertain. The length of the CDR3 is 13 residues. Trimming shortened V by 6 bases and J by 7 bases, and 14 bases separated the two germline ends. CDR3 in DNA: TGTGCCAGCAGCCCCGACGAGTCGAATACGCAGTATTTT. Encoded protein: CASSPDESNTQYF.